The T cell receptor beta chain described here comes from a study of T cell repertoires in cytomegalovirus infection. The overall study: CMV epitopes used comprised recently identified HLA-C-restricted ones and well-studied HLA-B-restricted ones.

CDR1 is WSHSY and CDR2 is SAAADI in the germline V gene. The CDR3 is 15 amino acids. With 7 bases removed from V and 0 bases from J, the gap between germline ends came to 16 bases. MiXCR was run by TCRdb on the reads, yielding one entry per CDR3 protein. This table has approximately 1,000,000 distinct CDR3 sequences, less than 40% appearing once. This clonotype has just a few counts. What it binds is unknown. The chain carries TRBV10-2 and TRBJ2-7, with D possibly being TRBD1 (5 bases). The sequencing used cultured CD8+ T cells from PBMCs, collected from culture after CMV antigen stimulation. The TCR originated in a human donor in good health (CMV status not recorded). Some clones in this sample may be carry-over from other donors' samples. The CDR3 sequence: CASNVEVDSSYEQYF. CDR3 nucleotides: TGCGCCAGCAATGTCGAGGTAGACAGCTCCTACGAGCAGTACTTC.